What follows is one T cell receptor beta chain and its context. V was clipped by 8 bases and J by 0 bases, with 8 bases between them. CDR1 and CDR2 (germline): MDHEN, SYDVKM. The CDR3 covers 13 residues. Repertoires were generated with immunoSEQ multiplex PCR, while TCRdb's copy carries only in-frame clones and drops some. The sample has about 130,000 clones, roughly 89% seen once. The sample belongs to a study of cytomegalovirus exposure and HLA in healthy donors. The gene calls are TRBV28 and TRBJ1-3, with D maybe TRBD1 (5 bases). The receptor comes from a man aged 25 to 40 in good health and CMV-seronegative. Sequencing used PBMCs. The CDR3 is CASYGGSGNTIYF. CDR3 bases: TGTGCCAGCTACGGGGGCTCTGGAAACACCATATATTTT.